This T cell receptor beta chain comes out of a study of blood T cell repertoires in COVID-19 (dated by TCRdb to the early 2020s). Study-wide context: Samples covering the acute and convalescent phases of COVID-19 were provided by collaborators in the United States, Italy and Spain. Where available, HLA class I and class II types were obtained from metadata supplied by the sample provider rather than from assay-based typing. Nearly every sample came with metadata listing a de-identified subject ID, COVID-19 status, age in years and sex. The repertoires were released in a freely available public database intended as a resource for research on the immune response to SARS-CoV-2. The dataset comprised deeply sampled blood TCRbeta repertoires from subjects exposed to, actively infected with, or recovered from COVID-19. The prospective study material was composed of cDNA or gDNA derived from T cells, B-cell-depleted T cells, or PBMCs. The samples were drawn from two sources: the first 160 participants of the ongoing ImmuneRACE study, and fewer than 1,500 subjects contributed by 6 global collaborators.

Whole blood was collected in K2EDTA tubes by collaborating institutions according to the institutions' own protocols. Collaborator samples were shipped for TCRbeta analysis as frozen whole blood, isolated PBMCs, or DNA extracted from either sample type. TCRbeta CDR3 regions were amplified from genomic DNA using the immunoSEQ Assay, a bias-controlled multiplex PCR. In the paper's pipeline: The number of nucleated cells in each sample was estimated by amplification of reference gene primers within the assay. Sequence reads were collapsed and filtered to measure the absolute abundance of every unique TCRbeta CDR3 rearrangement. For each sample, productive Simpson clonality was calculated as the square root of Simpson's diversity index over productive rearrangements. TCRdb holds this immuneACCESS table with in-frame rearrangements only. Some clones are missing; in checked studies, unresolved V genes explain under half, and the rest has no known cause. V and J calls and clone size are those listed in that table; D and trimming were worked out from the DNA. This sample is represented by about 220,000 clones; 70% to 90% of them were singletons. The ten largest make up about 13% of the sample.

On the study overall, not on this receptor specifically: The amount of clinical and demographic metadata varied by source and participant and was provided uncurated.

In the germline V gene, CDR1 corresponds to WSHSY and CDR2 to SAAADI. Trimming takes 6 bases from V and 7 bases from J, and the germline ends sit 16 bases apart. Counted from cysteine to phenylalanine, this CDR3 has 13 amino acids. Of all the DNA, just the CDR3 is kept, 39 bases in frame from base 1. Details on this clone: What this receptor recognizes is not known. No base quality information exists; no much larger clone differs at one position.

This clonotype was obtained from a human donor in a cohort sampled during active COVID-19. The rearrangement combines TRBV10-2 with TRBJ2-7; the D gene is perhaps TRBD1, on 6 matching bases. The specimen sequenced was peripheral blood. CDR3 sequence: CASSGQYVSEQYF. The nucleotides are TGCGCCAGCAGCGGACAGTATGTTTCGGAGCAGTACTTC.